A selection of T cell receptor beta chains follows, all from one sample in a study of OX40 agonist ivuxolimab in advanced cancers. Method: immunoSEQ multiplex PCR; TCRdb's copy keeps in-frame clones and lacks some. In the table there are roughly 10,000 clones, roughly 81% of which are singletons. Sequencing used CD4+ or CD8+ T cells sorted from blood, obtained in a trial of the OX40 agonist ivuxolimab. These receptor sequences come from an adult with an advanced solid tumor such as melanoma, head and neck, liver or kidney cancer. CDR3s include the opening cysteine and the closing phenylalanine or tryptophan. A D gene is named only where the DNA matches it firmly. The size of a clone is reported for some rows only, either as once, few or many, or as a class for expanded clones.

D	J	V	size	CDR3	DNA
TRBD1	TRBJ2-7	TRBV27	.	CASSLWQGAAEQYF	TGTGCCAGCAGTTTGTGGCAGGGGGCGGCCGAGCAGTACTTC
TRBD1	TRBJ2-7	TRBV5-1	.	CASSLGTGNPYEQYF	TGCGCCAGCAGCTTGGGGACAGGGAACCCCTACGAGCAGTACTTC
.	TRBJ2-5	TRBV2	once	CASRGSGGAFGGTQYF	TGTGCCAGCAGGGGATCGGGTGGGGCTTTCGGAGGGACCCAGTACTTC
TRBD2	TRBJ2-7	TRBV28	.	CASSYLKTGTSGYEQYF	TGTGCCAGCAGTTATCTCAAAACCGGGACTAGCGGCTACGAACAGTACTTC
TRBD1	TRBJ2-1	TRBV16	.	CASSPDRGLGDEQFF	TGTGCCAGCAGCCCCGACAGGGGCCTTGGCGATGAGCAGTTCTTC
.	TRBJ2-1	TRBV28	.	CASRRSAYNEQFF	TGTGCCAGCAGACGATCCGCCTACAATGAGCAGTTCTTC
.	TRBJ1-2	TRBV6-5	.	CASAWAGPANYGYTF	TGTGCCAGCGCTTGGGCAGGACCAGCTAACTATGGCTACACCTTC
.	TRBJ2-1	TRBV7-4	.	CASGRMRGHNEQFF	TGTGCCAGCGGCCGGATGAGGGGTCACAATGAGCAGTTCTTC
TRBD2	TRBJ2-7	TRBV7-2	.	CASSRRSSGEQYF	TGTGCCAGCAGCCGAAGGTCTAGCGGGGAGCAGTACTTC
TRBD1	TRBJ2-1	TRBV19	.	CASTPATGQGTPADQFF	TGTGCCAGTACCCCCGCCACCGGACAGGGCACCCCGGCGGACCAGTTCTTC
.	TRBJ2-7	TRBV7-9	.	CASSLTYEQYF	TGTGCCAGCAGCTTAACGTACGAGCAGTACTTC
.	TRBJ2-7	TRBV27	.	CASSLVKGYEQYF	TGTGCCAGCAGTTTAGTTAAGGGTTACGAGCAGTACTTC
TRBD2	TRBJ2-7	TRBV6-6	.	CASNLRLAGVGVEQYF	TGTGCCAGCAATCTACGACTAGCGGGAGTTGGAGTGGAGCAGTACTTC
.	TRBJ2-1	TRBV11-3	once	CASSLANRDVSYNEQFF	TGTGCCAGCAGCTTAGCTAACCGGGACGTATCCTACAATGAGCAGTTCTTC
.	TRBJ1-2	TRBV9	.	CASSVEGPLTGGYTF	TGTGCCAGCAGCGTAGAGGGGCCCCTAACAGGTGGCTACACCTTC
.	TRBJ2-7	TRBV2	.	CASSELGHSYEQYF	TGTGCCAGCAGTGAATTGGGACATAGCTACGAGCAGTACTTC
.	TRBJ2-7	TRBV27	.	CASNTVTNSYEQYF	TGTGCCAGCAATACGGTTACGAACTCCTACGAGCAGTACTTC
.	TRBJ2-7	TRBV19	.	CASSMSALSSYEQYF	TGTGCCAGTAGTATGAGTGCGCTAAGCTCCTACGAGCAGTACTTC
.	TRBJ2-5	TRBV21-1	.	CASTGTQETQYF	TGTGCCAGCACCGGGACTCAAGAGACCCAGTACTTC
.	TRBJ2-7	TRBV7-1	.	CASSPGYEQYF	TGTGCCAGCAGCCCAGGCTACGAGCAGTACTTC
.	TRBJ1-2	TRBV5-1	large	CASSLGAVTGYTF	TGCGCCAGCAGCTTGGGGGCGGTGACTGGCTACACCTTC
.	TRBJ2-5	TRBV5-4	.	CASSWELQETQYF	TGTGCCAGCAGCTGGGAGCTCCAAGAGACCCAGTACTTC
TRBD1	TRBJ1-6	TRBV28	.	CASSPRGRRLNSPLHF	TGTGCCAGCAGCCCCAGGGGGCGCAGGTTGAATTCACCCCTCCACTTT
.	TRBJ1-4	TRBV4-3	large	CASSQVEVEGEKLFF	TGCGCCAGCAGCCAAGTCGAGGTAGAAGGCGAAAAACTGTTTTTT
.	TRBJ2-5	TRBV6-1	.	CASKSGAGWETQYF	TGTGCCAGCAAGTCGGGGGCGGGTTGGGAGACCCAGTACTTC
TRBD1	TRBJ2-7	TRBV5-1	.	CASSQGDRAQYEQYF	TGCGCCAGCAGCCAGGGGGACAGGGCCCAATACGAGCAGTACTTC
.	TRBJ1-5	TRBV27	.	CASSLSAQGPVTQHF	TGTGCCAGCAGTTTATCCGCTCAGGGACCCGTGACCCAGCATTTT
TRBD2	TRBJ2-5	TRBV30	few	CAWSDPGGQETQYF	TGTGCCTGGAGTGATCCCGGGGGGCAAGAGACCCAGTACTTC
.	TRBJ1-3	TRBV9	medium-sized	CASSVGGAISGNTIYF	TGTGCCAGCAGCGTAGGGGGGGCAATCTCTGGAAACACCATATATTTT
.	TRBJ2-1	TRBV9	few	CASSVGGGQVSYNEQFF	TGTGCCAGCAGCGTAGGGGGTGGGCAGGTGTCCTACAATGAGCAGTTCTTC
.	TRBJ2-7	TRBV2	few	CATSLGEFYEQYF	TGTGCCACCTCACTGGGCGAGTTCTACGAGCAGTACTTC
.	TRBJ2-1	TRBV27	.	CASSPTGWGNEQFF	TGTGCCAGCAGTCCGACAGGCTGGGGCAATGAGCAGTTCTTC
.	TRBJ2-1	TRBV6-5	.	CASRRDNSYNEQFF	TGTGCCAGCAGACGGGACAACTCCTACAATGAGCAGTTCTTC
.	TRBJ1-3	TRBV29-1	.	CSVEGRNGNTIYF	TGCAGCGTTGAGGGGCGTAATGGAAACACCATATATTTT
TRBD1	TRBJ2-1	TRBV28	once	CASRRTRDSFNEQFF	TGTGCCAGCAGGCGAACCCGGGACAGCTTCAATGAGCAGTTCTTC